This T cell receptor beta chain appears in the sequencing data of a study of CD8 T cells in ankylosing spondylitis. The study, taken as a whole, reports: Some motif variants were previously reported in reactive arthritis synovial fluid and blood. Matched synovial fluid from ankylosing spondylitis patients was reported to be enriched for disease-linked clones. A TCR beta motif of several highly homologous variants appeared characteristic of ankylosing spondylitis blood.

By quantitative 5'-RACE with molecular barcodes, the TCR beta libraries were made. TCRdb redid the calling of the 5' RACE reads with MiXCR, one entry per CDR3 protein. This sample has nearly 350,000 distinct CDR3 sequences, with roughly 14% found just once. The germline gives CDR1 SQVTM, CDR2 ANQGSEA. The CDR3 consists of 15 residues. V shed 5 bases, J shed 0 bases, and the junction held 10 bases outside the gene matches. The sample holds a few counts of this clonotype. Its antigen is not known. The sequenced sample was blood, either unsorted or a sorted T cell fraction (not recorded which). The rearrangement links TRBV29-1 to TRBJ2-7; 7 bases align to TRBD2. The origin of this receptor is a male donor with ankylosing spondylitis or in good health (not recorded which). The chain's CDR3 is CSVSSGYSFSYEQYF. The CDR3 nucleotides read TGCAGCGTTTCTAGCGGCTACTCATTCTCCTACGAGCAGTACTTC.